This entry lists 22 T cell receptor beta chains sequenced from one sample in a study of CD4 T cells in relation to SARS-CoV-2 and coronaviruses. Method: immunoSEQ multiplex PCR; TCRdb's copy keeps in-frame clones and lacks some. Among 20,000 to 25,000 clones, less than 85% were seen once, and the ten largest hold 17%. No cognate antigen is known for these TCRs. Unexposed donor CD4+ T cells date from about 2010-2018, before the COVID-19 pandemic. CD4+ T cells were isolated from the cells after around eleven days of culture. The sequenced sample was CD4+ T cells from PBMCs, cultured in vitro. Source of these receptors: a human donor in good health.

The rearrangement joins TRBV5-1 to TRBJ2-7; 10 nucleotides match TRBD2. J was trimmed by 0 bases and V by 5 bases; bases with no gene match: 5. CDR1 is SGHRS, CDR2 YFSETQ, per germline. The CDR3 totals 15 residues. The DNA for the CDR3 is TGCGCCAGCAGTCGACTAGCGGGTAGCTCCTACGAGCAGTACTTC. Residues: CASSRLAGSSYEQYF. Looking up the rest from reference TRBV5-1 and TRBJ2-7 gives the full variable domain: KAGVTQTPRYLIKTRGQQVTLSCSPISGHRSVSWYQQTPGQGLQFLFEYFSETQRNKGNFPGRFSGRQFSNSRSEMNVSTLELGDSALYLCASSRLAGSSYEQYFGPGTRLTVT.

The J gene is TRBJ2-1, the V gene TRBV7-9, with 8 nucleotides matching TRBD2. Trimming cost V 5 bases and J 6 bases; bases outside gene matches: 9. Germline V gene lookup returns CDR1 SEHNR and CDR2 FQNEAQ (reference sequence). CDR3 length: 15 amino acids. CDR3 residues: CASSPKRERGNEQFF. The DNA of the CDR3 is TGTGCCAGCAGCCCAAAGCGGGAGAGGGGCAATGAGCAGTTCTTC.

The chain employs TRBV18 and TRBJ2-6; D is unresolved. With 0 bases removed from V and 0 bases from J, the gap between germline ends came to 9 bases. CDR3 length: 17 amino acids. Per the germline V gene, CDR1 is KGHSH and CDR2 is LQKENI. The CDR3 loop is CASSPPPGSSGANVLTF. In nucleotides, the CDR3 is TGTGCCAGCTCACCACCTCCAGGCTCCTCTGGGGCCAACGTCCTGACTTTC.

The V gene is TRBV9, the J gene TRBJ2-2; TRBD1 might be the D (6 bases). This CDR3 comprises 14 residues. CDR1 is SGDLS and CDR2 is YYNGEE in the germline V gene. Between the trimmed V and J ends, which lost 4 bases and 8 bases, there was a span of 15 bases. The CDR3 DNA sequence: TGTGCCAGCAGCCCAGGGGTGTCTTGGGGGGAGCTGTTTTTT. Protein product: CASSPGVSWGELFF.

The CDR3: CASRTTGSGNTIYF. The CDR3 DNA reads TGTGCCAGCAGAACAACAGGGTCTGGAAACACCATATATTTT. The rearrangement uses TRBV28 and TRBJ1-3; weak D call: TRBD1 (6 bases). CDR3 length: 14 amino acids. Germline V CDR1 and CDR2: MDHEN, SYDVKM. Trimming left V 6 bases short and J 1 base short, with 10 bases between.

The chain joins TRBV21-1 to TRBJ2-3; the table assigns TRBD1, which was not confirmed against the DNA. TRBV21-1 is a recognized pseudogene. There are 18 residues in the CDR3. The CDR3 region is CASSNGGCPQGARDTQYF. The CDR3 DNA reads as TGTGCCAGCAGCAATGGGGGATGTCCGCAGGGGGCAAGGGATACGCAGTATTTT.

The genes are TRBV21-1 and TRBJ1-1. TRBV21-1 is shown as a pseudogene. The CDR3 sequence is 12 residues long. CDR3 amino acids: CASSPLNTEAFF. CDR3 nucleotides: TGTGCCAGCAGCCCTCTCAACACTGAAGCTTTCTTT.

The J gene is TRBJ2-5, the V gene TRBV19, with D uncertain. The V gene's germline CDR1 is LNHDA and CDR2 SQIVND (reference sequence). The V end lost 5 bases, the J end lost 0 bases, and 13 bases lay between the germline ends. This CDR3 has 15 residues. DNA for the CDR3: TGTGCCAGTAGTGTAACTTCAAAGTACCAAGAGACCCAGTACTTC. It codes for CASSVTSKYQETQYF.

The rearrangement uses TRBV18 and TRBJ2-5; tentatively, D is TRBD2 (5 bases). The CDR3 sequence is 12 residues long. V shed 3 bases and J shed 3 bases, with 5 bases lying between them. Germline lookup yields CDR1 KGHSH and CDR2 LQKENI. CDR3 protein: CASSPREETQYF. The CDR3 nucleotides read TGTGCCAGCTCACCGAGGGAAGAGACCCAGTACTTC.

This chain uses TRBV7-9 with TRBJ1-1; D is ambiguous. V lost 8 bases to trimming and J lost 6 bases, with 13 bases between them. CDR3 length equals 12 residues. Germline values: CDR1 SEHNR, CDR2 FQNEAQ (reference sequence). The CDR3 is CASDNDASEAFF. The CDR3, as DNA: TGTGCCAGCGACAATGACGCTTCTGAAGCTTTCTTT. Supplemented by reference TRBV7-9 and TRBJ1-1, the full variable domain reads DTGVSQNPRHKITKRGQNVTFRCDPISEHNRLYWYRQTLGQGPEFLTYFQNEAQLEKSRLLSDRFSAERPKGSFSTLEIQRTEQGDSAMYLCASDNDASEAFFGQGTRLTVV.

The chain uses TRBV24-1 and TRBJ2-1; 15 nucleotides agree with TRBD2. This CDR3 has 17 residues. Germline assignment: CDR1 KGHDR and CDR2 SFDVKD. Trimming removed 6 bases from V and 2 bases from J; junction bases left unmatched: 4. The CDR3 DNA reads TGTGCCACCAGTAAGCGGACTAGCGGGAGGGCCTACAATGAGCAGTTCTTC. Amino acid sequence: CATSKRTSGRAYNEQFF.

The chain joins TRBV19 to TRBJ1-2, with D possibly TRBD1 on 5 matching bases. The length of the CDR3 is 15 residues. From germline, CDR1 is LNHDA and CDR2 SQIVND (reference sequence). Trimming took 1 base from V and 2 from J, leaving 11 bases between them. CDR3 residues: CASSIVGRENYGYTF. The CDR3, as DNA: TGTGCCAGTAGTATAGTTGGCAGGGAGAACTATGGCTACACCTTC.

The rearrangement uses TRBV18 and TRBJ2-7, with 10 bases lining up with TRBD1. CDR1 and CDR2 from the germline V gene are KGHSH and LQKENI. J gave up 3 bases and V 3 bases, and 2 bases lay outside the gene matches. CDR3 size: 14 residues. The CDR3 DNA follows: TGTGCCAGCTCACCCTGGGACAGGGGCTACGAGCAGTACTTC. It codes for CASSPWDRGYEQYF.

The chain's CDR3 is CASSLQGADTGELFF. The DNA of the CDR3 is TGTGCCAGCAGTCTCCAGGGGGCTGACACCGGGGAGCTGTTTTTT. The chain employs TRBV11-2 and TRBJ2-2; 8 nucleotides agree with TRBD1. Germline-derived CDR1 and CDR2 are SGHAT and FQNNGV. With V trimmed by 6 bases and J by 3 bases, 6 bases remained unmatched. The CDR3 has 15 residues.

This clone was counted between two and nine times. The V and J genes are TRBV11-3 and TRBJ2-7; tentatively, D is TRBD2 (5 bases). With 5 bases removed from V and 7 bases from J, the gap between germline ends came to 12 bases. The CDR3 sequence is 12 residues long. Germline V CDR1 and CDR2: SGHNT, YENEEA. This CDR3 is CASSTQRGEQYF. DNA of the CDR3: TGTGCCAGCAGCACACAGCGCGGGGAGCAGTACTTC.

V usage is TRBV12-3 or TRBV12-4 and J usage is TRBJ1-3; D is undetermined. This CDR3 comprises 11 residues. The V end was cut by 4 bases, the J end by 7 bases, with 5 bases between. The DNA of the CDR3 is TGTGCCAGCAGTTCTTTTAACACCATATATTTT. Translated, it gives CASSSFNTIYF.

The rearrangement joins TRBV18 to TRBJ1-5; D is undetermined. Germline V gene lookup returns CDR1 KGHSH and CDR2 LQKENI. V dropped 3 bases and J dropped 3 bases, with 6 bases sitting between them. The CDR3 is 13 amino acids. The CDR3 is CASSPIDNQPQHF. DNA of the CDR3: TGTGCCAGCTCACCCATCGACAATCAGCCCCAGCATTTT.

The CDR3 DNA sequence: TGTGCCAGCAGCTTAGACAGGGCCCTGGGGCCCCAGCATTTT. As protein: CASSLDRALGPQHF. This sequence joins TRBV7-9 and TRBJ1-5; perhaps TRBD1 as D (6 bases). V was clipped by 1 base and J by 9 bases, with 13 bases between them. This CDR3 spans 14 amino acids. Germline V CDR1 and CDR2: SEHNR, FQNEAQ (reference sequence).

CDR3 sequence reads: CASSLAGSGGPTQYF. The CDR3 nucleotides are TGTGCCAGCAGCTTGGCGGGGTCAGGGGGGCCGACCCAGTACTTC. V usage is TRBV5-4 and J usage is TRBJ2-5; a weak D match, TRBD1 (7 bases). Germline V lookup: CDR1 SGHNT, CDR2 YYREEE (reference sequence). V lost 0 bases and J 7 bases, leaving 16 bases between the germline ends. This CDR3 region has 15 residues.

CDR3 protein: CAIQTGASREQYF. The CDR3 DNA sequence: TGTGCCATCCAGACGGGGGCGTCTAGAGAGCAGTACTTC. The rearrangement joins TRBV6-6 to TRBJ2-7; D tentatively fits TRBD1 or TRBD2 (6 bases each). Germline V CDR1 and CDR2: MNHNY, SVGAGI (reference sequence). Trimming left V 10 bases short and J 7 bases short, with 20 bases between. CDR3 length: 13 amino acids.

The V and J genes are TRBV19 and TRBJ1-5, with 10 bases fitting TRBD1. Trimming at V came to 8 bases and at J to 4 bases, leaving 5 bases not matched to a gene. The CDR3 extends over 14 amino acids. Germline CDR1 and CDR2: LNHDA and SQIVND (reference sequence). The CDR3 nucleotides are TGTGCCAGTGATGGACAGGGGGGAAATCAGCCCCAGCATTTT. Its translation: CASDGQGGNQPQHF.

The rearrangement uses TRBV9 and TRBJ2-7; TRBD2 matches at 13 bases. J lost 0 bases, V lost 3 bases, and 9 bases had no gene match. CDR3 length: 18 amino acids. Germline loops: CDR1 SGDLS, CDR2 YYNGEE. This CDR3 is CASSAGTSGTLSSYEQYF. CDR3 nucleotide sequence: TGTGCCAGCAGCGCAGGGACTAGCGGGACCCTATCCTCCTACGAGCAGTACTTC.